A single sample is the source of the 3 T cell receptor beta chains below, sequenced in a study of cytomegalovirus exposure and HLA in healthy donors. The PCR used 60 Vbeta and 13 Jbeta primers. Profiled with immunoSEQ multiplex PCR; TCRdb holds only in-frame clones, not every one. This table holds 50,000 to 60,000 clones, around 73% found once. Sequencing used PBMCs. These receptor sequences come from a woman between 35 and 50 years old in good health and CMV-seropositive.

The chain is built from TRBV7-8 and TRBJ1-1; unclear D gene. V dropped 5 bases and J dropped 5 bases, with 12 bases sitting between them. Germline lookup yields CDR1 SGHVS and CDR2 FQNEAQ. This CDR3 has 13 amino acids. In DNA form, the CDR3 reads TGTGCCAGCAGCCCCGGCGGGTGGACTGAAGCTTTCTTT. Protein product: CASSPGGWTEAFF.

V gene TRBV7-9 combines with J gene TRBJ1-1; the D gene is possibly TRBD1 (5 bases). The germline V gene has CDR1 SEHNR and CDR2 FQNEAQ (reference sequence). Trimming took off 5 bases at V and 0 bases at J, with 13 bases between the two ends. The CDR3 has 15 residues. The DNA for the CDR3 is TGTGCCAGCAGCCGGATGGGGGGTATGAACACTGAAGCTTTCTTT. Its translation: CASSRMGGMNTEAFF.

The chain joins TRBV2 to TRBJ1-5; D might be TRBD1 (5 bases). Germline CDR1 SNHLY, CDR2 FYNNEI. This CDR3 has 11 amino acids. V was cut by 5 bases and J by 10 bases, with 9 bases left in between. The CDR3 nucleotides are TGTGCCAGCAGTATAGGGGTCCCCCAGCATTTT. Protein sequence: CASSIGVPQHF.